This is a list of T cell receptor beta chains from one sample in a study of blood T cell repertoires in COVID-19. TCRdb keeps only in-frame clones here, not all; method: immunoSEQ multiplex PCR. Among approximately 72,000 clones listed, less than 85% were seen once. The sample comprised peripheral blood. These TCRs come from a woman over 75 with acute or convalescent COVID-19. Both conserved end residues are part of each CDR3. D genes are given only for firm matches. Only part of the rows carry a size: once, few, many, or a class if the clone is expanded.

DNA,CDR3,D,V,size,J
TGCAGCGTAAAGGTACTACTACGGCTTGAGCAGTTCTTC,CSVKVLLRLEQFF,-,TRBV29-1,-,TRBJ2-1
TGTGCCAGTAGTATAGGGACAGGGCGCCTTGAAGGCACTGAAGCTTTCTTT,CASSIGTGRLEGTEAFF,TRBD1,TRBV19,-,TRBJ1-1
TGTGCCAGCAGTGAAAAACGCAGGGATGGTGTAGATACGCAGTATTTT,CASSEKRRDGVDTQYF,-,TRBV6-1,medium-sized,TRBJ2-3
TGTGCCAGCAGTTACGGCGTACAGGCCGGATCCACGCAGTATTTT,CASSYGVQAGSTQYF,-,TRBV6-5,once,TRBJ2-3
TGTGCCAGCAGTTTTTGGCAGGACACTGAAGCTTTCTTT,CASSFWQDTEAFF,-,TRBV12-3/TRBV12-4,-,TRBJ1-1
TGCGCCAGCAGGACAGGGGGTGGGAACACTGAAGCTTTCTTT,CASRTGGGNTEAFF,TRBD1,TRBV5-1,-,TRBJ1-1
TGTGCCAGCAGCGCCACGACAGGGGAGGACACTGAAGCTTTCTTT,CASSATTGEDTEAFF,TRBD1,TRBV5-4,-,TRBJ1-1
TGCGCCAGCAGCCGGGCTTTCGGGGGGGGACTAGCGAGTGAGCAGTTCTTC,CASSRAFGGGLASEQFF,TRBD2,TRBV4-1,-,TRBJ2-1
TGTGCCAGCAGCTTGGAGGGTCTGACAGGGTTCGGCAATCAGCCCCAGCATTTT,CASSLEGLTGFGNQPQHF,TRBD1,TRBV7-8,-,TRBJ1-5
TGTGCCAGCAGCCAAGAAGTTGGCAACAGTTACGAGCAGTACTTC,CASSQEVGNSYEQYF,-,TRBV3-1/TRBV3-2,few,TRBJ2-7
TGCAGCGTTGAAGACAAGGGACAGTCTTACGGAGGCTACACCTTC,CSVEDKGQSYGGYTF,TRBD1,TRBV29-1,-,TRBJ1-2
TGTGCCAGTAGTATGTTAGGGGGGGCCAATCAGCCCCAGCATTTT,CASSMLGGANQPQHF,-,TRBV19,once,TRBJ1-5
TGTGCCAGCAGGGGGACAGGGGCGCTGAACACCGGGGAGCTGTTTTTT,CASRGTGALNTGELFF,TRBD1,TRBV7-9,-,TRBJ2-2
TGTGCCAGTAGTTTAGGGACAGGGACAGATACGCAGTATTTT,CASSLGTGTDTQYF,TRBD1,TRBV19,-,TRBJ2-3
TGTGCCAGCAACTACAGGGGGTTGGACACTGAAGCTTTCTTT,CASNYRGLDTEAFF,TRBD1,TRBV2,-,TRBJ1-1
TGTGCCGCTGGGGCGGGGGATGAGCAGTTCTTC,CAAGAGDEQFF,TRBD2,TRBV6-5,-,TRBJ2-1
TGTGCCAGCAGCGTAGTTGGGACAGAATACAATGAGCAGTTCTTC,CASSVVGTEYNEQFF,TRBD1,TRBV9,once,TRBJ2-1
TGTGCCAGCAGCCTAGGCCCTGAGCAGTTCTTC,CASSLGPEQFF,-,TRBV5-6,-,TRBJ2-1
TGTGCCAGCAGCGGACTAGCGGGAGGGCCTGGCCAACAACGGGATACGCAGTATTTT,CASSGLAGGPGQQRDTQYF,TRBD2,TRBV6-2/TRBV6-3,-,TRBJ2-3
TGTGCCAGCAGGATGGGCCTAAACAATGAGCAGTTCTTC,CASRMGLNNEQFF,-,TRBV27,-,TRBJ2-1